One and the same sample provided the 14 T cell receptor beta chains below, sequenced in a study of blood T cell repertoires in COVID-19. Repertoires were generated with immunoSEQ multiplex PCR, while TCRdb's copy carries only in-frame clones and drops some. This table has 250,000 to 300,000 clones, roughly 85% appearing once. Sample: PBMCs or T cells enriched from blood (not recorded which). These receptors all come from a man aged 35-49 years who had been exposed to COVID-19.

This chain joins TRBV7-6 and TRBJ2-1; D remains ambiguous. The CDR3 has 13 residues. CDR1 SGHVS and CDR2 FNYEAQ come from the germline V gene. The V end lost 0 bases, the J end lost 8 bases, and 8 bases lay between the germline ends. CDR3 in amino acids: CASSLARSHEQFF. The CDR3 region has the DNA TGTGCCAGCAGCTTAGCGAGGTCCCATGAGCAGTTCTTC.

This chain connects TRBV19 to TRBJ2-7; D ambiguous. Germline CDR1 reads LNHDA; CDR2 reads SQIVND (reference sequence). The CDR3 runs to 13 residues. V was pared by 3 bases and J by 3 bases, with 9 bases between. In DNA form, the CDR3 reads TGTGCCAGTAGTATCAACAACAACTACGAGCAGTACTTC. Encoded protein: CASSINNNYEQYF.

The chain links TRBV5-5 to TRBJ2-2; perhaps TRBD2 as D (9 bases). The CDR3 is 18 amino acids. Trimming left V 0 bases short and J 3 bases short, with 18 bases between. Per the germline V gene, CDR1 is SGHKS and CDR2 is YYEKEE (reference sequence). CDR3 in amino acids: CASSLVASGTGYTGELFF. The CDR3 DNA sequence: TGTGCCAGCAGCTTGGTGGCTAGCGGGACAGGATACACCGGGGAGCTGTTTTTT.

The rearrangement joins TRBV7-8 to TRBJ1-5; no firm D call. CDR1 and CDR2 (germline): SGHVS, FQNEAQ. V lost 4 bases, J lost 0 bases, and 13 bases lay in between. This CDR3 comprises 16 residues. CDR3 DNA: TGTGCCAGCAGCTCTAGATCAGTTCATAGCAATCAGCCCCAGCATTTT. The encoded protein is CASSSRSVHSNQPQHF.

This chain connects TRBV12-3 or TRBV12-4 to TRBJ1-5; TRBD1 is a possible D gene (5 bases). The germline V and J ends were trimmed by 6 bases and 2 bases, with 8 bases remaining between them. This CDR3 region has 13 residues. DNA of the CDR3: TGTGCCAGCAGGAAGGGGCGCAATCAGCCCCAGCATTTT. It is translated as CASRKGRNQPQHF.

This rearrangement joins TRBV30 to TRBJ1-5, with TRBD1 as a possible D gene (5 bases). CDR1 GTSNPN and CDR2 SVGIG come from the germline V gene (reference sequence). The CDR3 contains 14 residues. Trimming removed 5 bases at V and 3 bases at J, with 14 bases between. The CDR3, as DNA: TGTGCCTGGGGGATTACGGGGGACAATCAGCCCCAGCATTTT. This gives the protein CAWGITGDNQPQHF. The whole variable domain, remainder taken from reference TRBV30 and TRBJ1-5, is SQTIHQWPATLVQPVGSPLSLECTVEGTSNPNLYWYRQAAGRGLQLLFYSVGIGQISSEVPQNLSASRPQDRQFILSSKKLLLSDSGFYLCAWGITGDNQPQHFGDGTRLSIL.

This clone was counted only a few times. The chain recombines TRBV25-1 with TRBJ2-1; no firm D call. Germline V gene sequence: CDR1 MGHDK, CDR2 SYGVNS. The ends were cut back, 3 bases at V and 3 bases at J, with 9 bases in the middle. The CDR3 runs to 14 residues. CDR3 sequence (DNA): TGTGCCAGCAGTGAGCCGGGTAGCTACAATGAGCAGTTCTTC. Its translation is CASSEPGSYNEQFF.

V gene TRBV6-4 combines with J gene TRBJ2-1, with TRBD2 matching 7 bases. In germline, CDR1 is MRHNA, CDR2 SNTAGT. The J segment lost 8 bases and the V segment lost 9 bases, leaving 16 bases of the junction unmatched. This CDR3 spans 15 amino acids. This chain's CDR3 is CARVTSGREPDEQFF. In DNA, the CDR3 is TGTGCCAGAGTAACAAGTGGGAGGGAACCCGATGAGCAGTTCTTC.

The chain has TRBV3-1 (or the pseudogene TRBV3-2) and TRBJ2-1, with D hard to call. Per the germline V gene, CDR1 is LGHDT and CDR2 is YNNKEL (reference sequence). The length of the CDR3 is 15 residues. With 0 bases removed from V and 5 bases from J, the gap between germline ends came to 11 bases. Written as DNA, the CDR3 is TGTGCCAGCAGCCAAGATAGAGCCTTGCACAATGAGCAGTTCTTC. It translates to CASSQDRALHNEQFF.

With regard to this clone: Other DNA sequences in this sample translate to the same CDR3. J is TRBJ1-6 and V is TRBV3-1 (or the pseudogene TRBV3-2); D not resolved. Per germline, CDR1 LGHDT and CDR2 YNNKEL (reference sequence). Deletions cut 0 bases from V and 14 bases from J, with 11 bases between. CDR3 length: 13 residues. CDR3 in DNA: TGTGCCAGCAGCCAAGATGGGAGGCAGGCCCTCCACTTT. This sequence encodes CASSQDGRQALHF.

The genes are TRBV5-1 and TRBJ2-7, with D perhaps TRBD2 (6 bases). Germline CDR1 SGHRS, CDR2 YFSETQ. Trimming shortened V by 0 bases and J by 2 bases, and 12 bases separated the two germline ends. CDR3 length equals 15 residues. CDR3 sequence reads: CASSLDREPTYEQYF. The CDR3 DNA reads TGCGCCAGCAGCTTGGACCGGGAGCCAACCTACGAGCAGTACTTC.

This clone was seen only a few times. This chain connects TRBV15 to TRBJ1-2; D may be TRBD1 (5 bases). The germline CDR1 and CDR2 sequences are LNHNV and YYDKDF (reference sequence). The CDR3 loop spans 16 amino acids. Trimming took off 1 base at V and 7 bases at J, with 19 bases between the two ends. CDR3: CATSRGEVKGPGGYTF. CDR3 sequence (DNA): TGTGCCACCAGCAGAGGAGAGGTTAAGGGGCCCGGTGGCTACACCTTC.

CDR3 bases: TGTGCCAGCAGCTCTGGGACTTATGAAGCTTTCTTT. It translates to CASSSGTYEAFF. The rearrangement uses TRBV5-4 and TRBJ1-1; D might be TRBD1 (5 bases). CDR3 length: 12 residues. Trimming cost V 3 bases and J 7 bases, with 10 bases left between them. CDR1 and CDR2 (germline): SGHNT, YYREEE (reference sequence).

This clone was seen more than once but under ten times. The chain couples TRBV4-1 to TRBJ2-5; TRBD1 aligns across 8 bases. CDR1 is MGHRA and CDR2 is YSYEKL in the germline V gene. This CDR3 contains 13 residues. V was pared by 7 bases and J by 5 bases, with 6 bases of the junction left unmatched. The CDR3 loop reads CASNPGGGETQYF. In DNA form, the CDR3 reads TGCGCCAGCAACCCAGGGGGCGGGGAGACCCAGTACTTC.